The present T cell receptor beta chain was sequenced within a study of blood T cell repertoires in COVID-19. Turning to the study itself: Specimens from acute and convalescent COVID-19 originated in the United States, Italy and Spain. T cells, B-cell-depleted T cells, or PBMCs provided the cDNA or gDNA that served as material.

In the authors' workflow: Reference gene primer amplification in the assay estimated nucleated cell counts. The protocol was immunoSEQ multiplex PCR, while the TCRdb copy is restricted to in-frame clones and leaves out a portion. Clone size and V and J calls were adopted from that table, with D and trimming inferred from the DNA. The table shows 150,000 to 200,000 clones, with about 80% occurring only once. Germline V CDR1 and CDR2: SGHVS, FQNEAQ. V lost 1 base to trimming and J lost 1 base, with 11 bases between them. This CDR3 is built from 16 residues. The J gene is TRBJ1-5, the V gene TRBV7-8; D not resolved. The receptor was derived from a human donor with acute or convalescent COVID-19. The donor label of this sample is uncertain. The sample comprised peripheral blood. The CDR3 DNA reads as TGTGCCAGCAGCTTAGTGTGGGGAGGAAGCAATCAGCCCCAGCATTTT. Protein sequence: CASSLVWGGSNQPQHF.